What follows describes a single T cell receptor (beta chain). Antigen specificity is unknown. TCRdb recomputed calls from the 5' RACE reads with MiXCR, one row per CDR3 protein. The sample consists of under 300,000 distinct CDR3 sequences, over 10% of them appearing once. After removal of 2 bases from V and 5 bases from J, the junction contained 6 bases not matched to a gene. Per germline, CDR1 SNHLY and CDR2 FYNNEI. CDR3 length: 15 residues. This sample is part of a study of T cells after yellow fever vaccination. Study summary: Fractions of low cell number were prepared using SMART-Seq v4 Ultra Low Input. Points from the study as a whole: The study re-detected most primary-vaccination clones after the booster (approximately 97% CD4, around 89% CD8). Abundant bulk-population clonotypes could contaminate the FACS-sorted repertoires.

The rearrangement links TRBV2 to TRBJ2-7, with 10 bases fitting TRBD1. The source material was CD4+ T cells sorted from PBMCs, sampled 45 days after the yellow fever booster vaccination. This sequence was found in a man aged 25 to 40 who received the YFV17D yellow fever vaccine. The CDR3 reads CASSELGGTGDEQYF. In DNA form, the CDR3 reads TGTGCCAGCAGTGAATTGGGCGGGACAGGGGACGAGCAGTACTTC.